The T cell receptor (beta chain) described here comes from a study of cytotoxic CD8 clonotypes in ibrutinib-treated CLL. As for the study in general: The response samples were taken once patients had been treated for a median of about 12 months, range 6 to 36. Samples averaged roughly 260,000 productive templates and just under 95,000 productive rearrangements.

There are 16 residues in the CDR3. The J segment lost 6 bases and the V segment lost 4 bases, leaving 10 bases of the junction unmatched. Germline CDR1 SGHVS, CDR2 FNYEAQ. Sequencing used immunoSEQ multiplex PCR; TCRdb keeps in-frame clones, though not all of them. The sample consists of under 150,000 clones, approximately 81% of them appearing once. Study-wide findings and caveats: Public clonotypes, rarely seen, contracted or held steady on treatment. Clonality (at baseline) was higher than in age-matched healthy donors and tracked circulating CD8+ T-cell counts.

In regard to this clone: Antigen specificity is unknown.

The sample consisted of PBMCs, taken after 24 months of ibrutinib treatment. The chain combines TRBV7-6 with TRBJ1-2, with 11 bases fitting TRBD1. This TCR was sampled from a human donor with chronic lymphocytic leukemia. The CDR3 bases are TGTGCCAGCAGCTCTGGCCGGGACAGGGGGTGGGATGGCTACACCTTC. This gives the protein CASSSGRDRGWDGYTF.